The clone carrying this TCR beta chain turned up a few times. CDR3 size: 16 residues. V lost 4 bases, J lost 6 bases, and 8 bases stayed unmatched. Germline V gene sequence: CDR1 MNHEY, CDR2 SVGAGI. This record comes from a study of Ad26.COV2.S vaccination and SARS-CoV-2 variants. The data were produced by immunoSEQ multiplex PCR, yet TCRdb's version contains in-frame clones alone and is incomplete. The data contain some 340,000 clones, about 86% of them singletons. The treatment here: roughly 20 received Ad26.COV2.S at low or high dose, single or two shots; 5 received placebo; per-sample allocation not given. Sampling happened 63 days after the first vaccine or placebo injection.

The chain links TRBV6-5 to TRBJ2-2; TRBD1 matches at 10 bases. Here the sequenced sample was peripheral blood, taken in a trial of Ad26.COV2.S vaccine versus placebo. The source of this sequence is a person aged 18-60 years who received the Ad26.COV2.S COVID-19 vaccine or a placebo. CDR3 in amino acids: CASSLWTGGSPGELFF. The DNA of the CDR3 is TGTGCCAGCAGTTTATGGACAGGGGGTAGCCCCGGGGAGCTGTTTTTT.